What follows are 22 T cell receptor beta chains derived from one specimen sequenced in a study of PD-L1 blockade in urothelial cancer. Sequenced by immunoSEQ multiplex PCR; TCRdb stores in-frame clones only, minus some. The data hold 95,000 or so clones, with around 87% observed a single time. The time point was: pretreatment peripheral blood. This specimen consisted of PBMCs, obtained around atezolizumab (anti-PD-L1) treatment. The receptors shown here come from a man between 60 and 75 years old with urothelial cancer.

This CDR3 is CASSELDRISSYEQYF. CDR3 nucleotides: TGTGCCAGCAGTGAACTCGACAGGATCAGCTCCTACGAGCAGTACTTC. The gene calls are TRBV2 and TRBJ2-7; D is perhaps TRBD1 (6 bases). The germline V gene encodes CDR1 SNHLY and CDR2 FYNNEI. Trimming took 2 bases from V and 0 from J, leaving 14 bases between them. The CDR3 has 16 residues.

This clone has a single count. The V gene is TRBV27, the J gene TRBJ2-1; D ambiguous. This CDR3 comprises 14 residues. From germline, CDR1 is MNHEY and CDR2 SMNVEV (reference sequence). Trimming pared 4 bases from V and 6 bases from J, leaving 13 bases between. The CDR3 is CASSSAHYSNEQFF. CDR3 DNA: TGTGCCAGCAGTTCCGCCCATTACAGCAATGAGCAGTTCTTC.

This clone has only one observation. V is TRBV5-1 and J is TRBJ2-3; 7 positions match TRBD1. This CDR3 has 15 residues. CDR1 SGHRS and CDR2 YFSETQ come from the germline V gene. V lost 4 bases, J lost 0 bases, and 5 bases stayed unmatched. The CDR3 sequence: CASSRGRGSTDTQYF. CDR3 sequence (DNA): TGCGCCAGCAGCCGGGGCAGGGGGAGCACAGATACGCAGTATTTT.

The chain is built from TRBV4-3 and TRBJ2-3; 8 bases agree with TRBD2. The germline V gene has CDR1 LGHNA and CDR2 YSLEER. CDR3 size: 15 residues. J lost 1 base, V lost 5 bases, and 5 bases had no gene match. The CDR3 reads CASSYGRGGTDTQYF. CDR3 coding DNA: TGCGCCAGCAGCTATGGGCGGGGGGGCACAGATACGCAGTATTTT.

DNA of the CDR3: TGTGCCAGCTCACGGGGGCGTCTCGAGCAGTACTTC. Protein sequence: CASSRGRLEQYF. This rearrangement joins TRBV18 to TRBJ2-7; possibly TRBD1 for D (6 bases). From germline, CDR1 is KGHSH and CDR2 LQKENI. This CDR3 contains 12 residues. V was trimmed by 4 bases and J by 6 bases, leaving 10 bases between them.

The V call is TRBV7-6, the J call TRBJ1-2, with 7 positions matching TRBD1. The ends lost 2 bases at V and 11 bases at J; junction bases unmatched: 8. Germline lookup yields CDR1 SGHVS and CDR2 FNYEAQ. The CDR3 runs to 13 residues. Here the CDR3 reads CASSLFGQEEYTF. DNA for the CDR3: TGTGCCAGCAGCTTATTTGGACAGGAGGAATACACCTTC.

This clone was recorded once. This chain links TRBV27 with TRBJ1-5; perhaps TRBD1 as D (6 bases). Looked up from germline, CDR1 is MNHEY and CDR2 is SMNVEV (reference sequence). This CDR3 comprises 14 residues. The germline V and J ends were trimmed by 7 bases and 6 bases, with 16 bases remaining between them. CDR3 sequence reads: CASKQGGGGQPQHF. CDR3 in DNA: TGTGCCAGCAAACAAGGGGGAGGGGGTCAGCCCCAGCATTTT.

This clone was seen a handful of times. The chain carries TRBV5-1 and TRBJ2-6; the D gene is possibly TRBD1 (5 bases). V was shortened by 4 bases and J by 3 bases, with 8 bases between the two germline ends. Germline V lookup: CDR1 SGHRS, CDR2 YFSETQ. CDR3 length equals 14 residues. This chain's CDR3 is CASSQGGGANVLTF. The CDR3 DNA sequence: TGCGCCAGCAGCCAGGGTGGTGGGGCCAACGTCCTGACTTTC.

This chain joins TRBV11-2 and TRBJ1-3; TRBD1 is a possible D gene (5 bases). The V end lost 0 bases, the J end lost 4 bases, and 13 bases lay between the germline ends. Germline V gives CDR1 SGHAT, CDR2 FQNNGV. CDR3 length: 16 residues. The CDR3: CASSLEHRSTGNTIYF. CDR3 bases: TGTGCCAGCAGCTTAGAGCACAGGTCCACGGGAAACACCATATATTTT.

The J gene is TRBJ2-7, the V gene TRBV28; the match to TRBD1 covers 7 bases. This CDR3 is built from 14 residues. The germline gives CDR1 MDHEN, CDR2 SYDVKM. The V and J ends lost 3 bases and 7 bases, in that order; junction bases with no gene match: 9. CDR3 coding DNA: TGTGCCAGCAGTTTTCTGGGACAGCTTTGGGAGCAGTACTTC. It codes for CASSFLGQLWEQYF.

This clone was detected a few times. This sequence joins TRBV28 and TRBJ2-5; 9 bases line up with TRBD2. Germline loops: CDR1 MDHEN, CDR2 SYDVKM. Trimming removed 2 bases from V and 2 bases from J; junction bases left unmatched: 9. The CDR3 covers 17 residues. The CDR3 bases are TGTGCCAGCAGTTTAATGGTAGCGGGAGTGGGACAAGAGACCCAGTACTTC. Amino acids: CASSLMVAGVGQETQYF.

The V and J genes are TRBV28 and TRBJ2-1; 9 nucleotides match TRBD2. The CDR3 has 16 residues. Trimming removed 4 bases from V and 6 bases from J; junction bases left unmatched: 10. Germline assignment: CDR1 MDHEN and CDR2 SYDVKM. Here the CDR3 reads CASSSLEREEFNEQFF. Written as DNA, the CDR3 is TGTGCCAGCAGTTCCCTTGAGCGGGAGGAGTTCAATGAGCAGTTCTTC. The full variable domain, in which reference TRBV28 and TRBJ2-1 provide the parts outside the CDR3, is DVKVTQSSRYLVKRTGEKVFLECVQDMDHENMFWYRQDPGLGLRLIYFSYDVKMKEKGDIPEGYSVSREKKERFSLILESASTNQTSMYLCASSSLEREEFNEQFFGPGTRLTVL.

The chain joins TRBV18 to TRBJ2-2; weak D call: TRBD2 (5 bases). Deletions cut 3 bases from V and 6 bases from J, with 20 bases between. The CDR3 has 17 amino acids. CDR1 is KGHSH, CDR2 LQKENI, per germline. The CDR3 reads CASSPRNVREVSGELFF. The CDR3 DNA is TGTGCCAGCTCACCTCGAAACGTTCGGGAAGTCTCCGGGGAGCTGTTTTTT. Together with reference TRBV18 and TRBJ2-2, the CDR3 gives the full variable domain: NAGVMQNPRHLVRRRGQEARLRCSPMKGHSHVYWYRQLPEEGLKFMVYLQKENIIDESGMPKERFSAEFPKEGPSILRIQQVVRGDSAAYFCASSPRNVREVSGELFFGEGSRLTVL.

The rearrangement links TRBV19 to TRBJ1-1; D possibly corresponds to TRBD1 (5 bases). Germline CDR1 reads LNHDA; CDR2 reads SQIVND (reference sequence). V lost 3 bases to trimming and J lost 0 bases, with 14 bases between them. This CDR3 contains 16 residues. The CDR3 DNA sequence: TGTGCCAGTAGTATGAGGCAGGGCGTAATGAACACTGAAGCTTTCTTT. It encodes CASSMRQGVMNTEAFF.

This clone showed up just once. In DNA form, the CDR3 reads TGTGCCAGCAGCACGTGGGACAGGTTCACAAATCAGCCCCAGCATTTT. Translating gives CASSTWDRFTNQPQHF. This sequence joins TRBV7-2 and TRBJ1-5; 8 nucleotides line up with TRBD1. This CDR3 comprises 16 residues. Germline assignment: CDR1 SGHTA and CDR2 FQGNSA. V lost 5 bases, J lost 4 bases, and 10 bases stayed unmatched.

The gene calls are TRBV27 and TRBJ2-7; 8 nucleotides agree with TRBD2. In germline, CDR1 is MNHEY, CDR2 SMNVEV (reference sequence). CDR3 length: 15 amino acids. The V gene end was trimmed by 6 bases and the J gene end by 5 bases; junction bases not matched to a gene: 12. The chain's CDR3 is CASRPERGRSHEQYF. In nucleotides, the CDR3 is TGTGCCAGCAGGCCGGAGCGCGGGAGGTCCCACGAGCAGTACTTC.

This chain links TRBV27 with TRBJ2-3, with no clear D. V was pared by 6 bases and J by 2 bases, with 12 bases between. Germline V gene lookup returns CDR1 MNHEY and CDR2 SMNVEV (reference sequence). This CDR3 comprises 14 residues. The DNA of the CDR3 is TGTGCCAGCAGAGCCCTTCGGGTCACAGATACGCAGTATTTT. This codes for CASRALRVTDTQYF.

The chain employs TRBV6-4 and TRBJ2-6; TRBD1 aligns across 8 bases. J was trimmed by 4 bases and V by 4 bases; bases with no gene match: 9. The CDR3 runs to 17 residues. Germline CDR1 is MRHNA and CDR2 is SNTAGT. CDR3 DNA: TGTGCCAGCAGTGGAGGGGCAGGGGGCGTCGGGGCCAACGTCCTGACTTTC. As protein: CASSGGAGGVGANVLTF.

This clone was recorded once. V usage is TRBV10-2 and J usage is TRBJ2-3; 7 positions match TRBD1. Unmatched junction bases numbered 6, after V lost 4 bases and J lost 2 bases. This CDR3 has 15 residues. CDR1 is WSHSY, CDR2 SAAADI, per germline. The CDR3 reads CASSGWDSTTDTQYF. CDR3 in DNA: TGCGCCAGCAGTGGATGGGACAGCACCACAGATACGCAGTATTTT.

The chain couples TRBV2 to TRBJ2-5; 11 bases fit TRBD2. In germline, CDR1 is SNHLY, CDR2 FYNNEI. V dropped 5 bases and J dropped 4; count of bases not matched to a gene: 12. CDR3 size: 17 residues. CDR3 region: CASSPLWASGGRETQYF. Here the CDR3 DNA reads TGTGCCAGCAGTCCCCTTTGGGCTAGCGGGGGGCGAGAGACCCAGTACTTC.

The gene calls are TRBV10-3 and TRBJ2-7; D uncertain. The CDR3 spans 11 residues. Trimming took 2 bases from V and 4 from J, leaving 3 bases between them. CDR1 and CDR2 (germline): ENHRY, SYGVKD. CDR3 protein: CAISELYEQYF. CDR3 DNA sequence: TGTGCCATCAGTGAGCTTTACGAGCAGTACTTC.

Comments on this clone: The same CDR3 arises from other DNA sequences in this sample as well. The chain couples TRBV2 to TRBJ1-5, with 9 bases aligning to TRBD1. CDR1 is SNHLY, CDR2 FYNNEI, per germline. The CDR3 is made up of 13 amino acids. The trim removed 6 bases at V and 5 bases at J, leaving 2 bases unmatched. DNA of the CDR3: TGTGCCAGCAGGTGGACAGGGGATCAGCCCCAGCATTTT. Translated: CASRWTGDQPQHF.